This TCR beta chain was sequenced for a study of blood T cells in healthy people across ages. There are a few counts of this clonotype. The V gene lost 6 bases and the J gene lost 4 bases, with 17 bases spanning the gap. In germline, CDR1 is DFQATT, CDR2 SNEGSKA (reference sequence). The CDR3 is 14 amino acids. Primed by a sample-barcoded 5' primer and a J-beta primer mix, a second PCR proceeded for about 6 to 11 cycles. TCRdb reprocessed the 5' RACE reads with MiXCR, giving one entry per CDR3 protein. The data show 540,000 or so distinct CDR3 sequences, about 25% seen once. This sample also belongs to another study, concerning T cells of mothers and their children.

The chain recombines TRBV20-1 with TRBJ2-3, with D tentatively TRBD1 (6 bases). The source material was blood. The receptor was isolated from a boy aged 5-17 years in good health. The CDR3 nucleotides are TGCAGTGCAACCAGGGGAAGTTTGGCAGATACGCAGTATTTT. Its protein product is CSATRGSLADTQYF.